This T cell receptor (beta chain) stems from a study of blood T cell repertoires in COVID-19. Background on the study: In each case, the material was cDNA or gDNA derived from T cells, B-cell-depleted T cells, or PBMCs.

Repertoires were generated with immunoSEQ multiplex PCR, while TCRdb's copy carries only in-frame clones and drops some. The sample has roughly 220,000 clones, 80% to 90% seen once. Germline V gene sequence: CDR1 MGHDK, CDR2 SYGVNS. Deletions cut 5 bases from V and 0 bases from J, with 17 bases between. This CDR3 contains 16 residues. The chain uses TRBV25-1 and TRBJ2-7; D possibly corresponds to TRBD2 (7 bases). The clonotype comes from a man aged 25 to 40 with active or convalescent COVID-19. The source material was peripheral blood. In DNA form, the CDR3 reads TGTGCCAGCAGTCGTAGGGGGGGAGGGAGCTCCTACGAGCAGTACTTC. It specifies CASSRRGGGSSYEQYF.